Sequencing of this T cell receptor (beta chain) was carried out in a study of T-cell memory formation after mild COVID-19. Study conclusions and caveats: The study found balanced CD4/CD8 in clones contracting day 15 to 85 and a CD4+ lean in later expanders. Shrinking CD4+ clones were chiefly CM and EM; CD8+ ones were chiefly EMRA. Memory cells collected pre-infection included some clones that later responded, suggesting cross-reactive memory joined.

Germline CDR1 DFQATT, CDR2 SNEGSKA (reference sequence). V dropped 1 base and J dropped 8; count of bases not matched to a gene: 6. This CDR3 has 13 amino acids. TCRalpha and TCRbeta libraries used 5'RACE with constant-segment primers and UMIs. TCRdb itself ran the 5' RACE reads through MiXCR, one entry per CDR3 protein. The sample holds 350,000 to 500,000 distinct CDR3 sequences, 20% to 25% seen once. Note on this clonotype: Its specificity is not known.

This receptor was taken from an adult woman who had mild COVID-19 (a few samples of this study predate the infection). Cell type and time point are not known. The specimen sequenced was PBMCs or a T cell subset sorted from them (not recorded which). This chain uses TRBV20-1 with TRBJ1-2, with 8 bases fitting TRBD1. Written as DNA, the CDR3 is TGCAGTGCTAGAGGGGGACAGGCTAGGGGCTACACCTTC. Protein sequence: CSARGGQARGYTF.